The TCR beta chain described here comes from a study of regulatory T cells in long-lasting Graves disease. Many counts were recorded for this clonotype. Arm-PCR of CDR3 regions and iRepertoire HTBI primers were used to build TCR beta libraries. In TCRdb, the multiplex PCR reads were re-called with MiXCR into one record per CDR3 protein. The sample has some 370,000 distinct CDR3 sequences; approximately 10% are singletons. Germline V gives CDR1 SGHNT, CDR2 YENEEA. The length of the CDR3 is 15 residues. Trimming took off 4 bases at V and 3 bases at J, with 13 bases between the two ends. Specified time point: newly diagnosed GD, antithyroid drugs for less than 3 months. Isolated PBMC RNA provided the starting material for the TCR library. These data also formed part of another study, on T cells in Graves' hyperthyroidism and ophthalmopathy.

Sequenced material: peripheral blood mononuclear cells (PBMCs), taken at new diagnosis, from a patient treated with antithyroid drugs. This receptor was identified in a young woman with Graves disease. J is TRBJ2-1 and V is TRBV11-3, with D possibly matching TRBD1 (7 bases). The CDR3 sequence: CASSSRQGLYNEQFF. CDR3 DNA: TGTGCCAGCAGCTCTCGACAGGGACTCTACAATGAGCAGTTCTTC. The whole variable domain, filled in from reference TRBV11-3 and TRBJ2-1, reads EAGVVQSPRYKIIEKKQPVAFWCNPISGHNTLYWYLQNLGQGPELLIRYENEEAVDDSQLPKDRFSAERLKGVDSTLKIQPAELGDSAVYLCASSSRQGLYNEQFFGPGTRLTVL.